This TCR beta chain was sequenced during a study of T cells in Graves' hyperthyroidism and ophthalmopathy (dated by TCRdb to about 2019). Study-level background: Peripheral blood samples were taken at the time of initial diagnosis, prior to any treatment. The roughly 100 discovery patients were randomly divided into training and test sets at a 7:3 ratio. A discovery cohort of about a hundred patients, roughly 45 with Graves' ophthalmopathy and roughly 59 with stable Graves' hyperthyroidism, was used to find distinguishing TCR V-J signatures. Whether ophthalmopathy could be predicted prospectively was tested in an independent validation cohort made up of some 20 hyperthyroidism patients plus 17 patients who later progressed to ophthalmopathy. Following sampling, methimazole starting at 30 mg daily was given to hyperthyroidism patients, and high-dose intravenous methylprednisolone was given to ophthalmopathy patients. The paper reports TCR Vbeta CDR3 sequencing of over 120 peripheral blood samples: 43 ophthalmopathy, roughly 74 hyperthyroidism and 17 progressor patients. Thyroid tissue and blood T-cell repertoires from about six Graves' hyperthyroidism patients were also compared in the study. Here is what the overall study found, with its caveats: Sample size was not statistically predetermined, and blinding of investigators to group allocation was not performed. A model built on a 13 V-J signature distinguished ophthalmopathy from stable hyperthyroidism, reaching around 88% sensitivity and under 84% specificity in cross-validation and 80%/75% in testing. Blood samples also contained most of the expanded thyroid clonotypes (frequency above 0.001), which suggests that blood repertoires may reflect thyroid immune responses. In validation, progression to ophthalmopathy was predicted by the model with 70.59% sensitivity and 72% to 80% specificity, a median of about 6.4 months before onset.

The TCR beta CDR3 regions were amplified from RNA transcripts. The first round of RT-PCR for the TCR CDR3 was performed with the HTBI primer set and the Qiagen OneStep RT-PCR kit. Libraries were constructed in a second round of multiplex PCR, after which size selection and purification were performed. Sequencing of the libraries was done on an Illumina HiSeq2000 using paired-end 100 bp reads. Per the authors' processing: SOAPnuke was used to process the raw data, removing reads that contained adapters or uncalled bases, had a mean Phred below 15, or lacked an exact match to the constant primer or identifier. High-quality paired reads were merged using COPE v1.2.5, and each unique nucleotide sequence was defined as a clonotype. MiTCR v1.1 was used to align clonotypes to the IMGT TRBV, TRBD and TRBJ reference segments. Only V-J combinations with frequency above 0.0001, covering about 99% of repertoires, were analysed. The TCS score was defined as the ratio of F50 (clonal expansion) to E x V (chaos), calculated using BLOSUM62-based TCRdist between CDR3 peptides within each V-J. Welch's t-statistics and random forest reduced 500 to 650 V-J features to about 12, which were used in a naive Bayes classifier (R e1071). The raw public data were reprocessed by TCRdb itself: fastp quality trimming at Q25, MiXCR clonotype calling, in-frame beta chains only. CDR3 protein sequences are deduplicated, and each keeps its most common genes and DNA. The V and J calls and clone size are TCRdb's, not the authors'. The sample profile shows under 750,000 distinct CDR3 sequences; around 20% of them were found once. The ten biggest clones cover roughly 17% of the sample.

The hyperthyroidism patients were between 18 and 65 years old and newly diagnosed, with a disease duration of less than 2 months. Exclusion was applied to patients with uncontrolled infections, other autoimmune diseases, pregnancy or lactation. Diagnoses relied on clinical symptoms, serum thyroxine and TRAb, thyroid ultrasound and orbital computed tomography. For progressor patients, blood was drawn at the first diagnosis of hyperthyroidism, before any ophthalmopathy symptoms had appeared. Ficoll-Paque density gradient centrifugation was used to isolate PBMCs from approximately 11 ml of fresh peripheral blood. Progressor patients were initially diagnosed with Graves' hyperthyroidism and developed ophthalmopathy during follow-up. Total RNA was extracted using Trizol reagent, and RNA quality was assessed on an Agilent 2100 Bioanalyzer. The table lists this clonotype with a few counts. This receptor's antigen is unknown. Base quality data are lacking; no much larger clone is found one base away.

CDR3 length: 16 amino acids, cysteine to phenylalanine. CDR3 DNA only is kept here, 48 bases in frame from base 1. CDR1 and CDR2, looked up from the germline V gene, are MNHNS and SASEGT. V is shortened by 2 bases, J by 3 bases, and the region joining them spans 16 bases. This chain is built from TRBV6-1 and TRBJ1-2, with the D gene not clear enough to name. The sample was blood. This receptor was obtained from a woman aged 50 to 65 with Graves' hyperthyroidism that later progressed to Graves' ophthalmopathy. The DNA reads as follows: TGTGCCAGCAGTGAACTCACCATCTGGGGTGACTATGGCTACACCTTC. Its protein product is CASSELTIWGDYGYTF.